This T cell receptor beta chain appears in the sequencing data of a study of cytomegalovirus exposure and HLA in healthy donors. The PCR employed 60 Vbeta primers together with 13 Jbeta primers. Clones were read by immunoSEQ multiplex PCR, and TCRdb kept only the in-frame ones, dropping some. Of 220,000 or so clones listed, roughly 70% are singletons. The CDR3 sequence is 13 residues long. Germline V gene lookup returns CDR1 SGHDN and CDR2 FVKESK. With V trimmed by 6 bases and J by 4 bases, 5 bases remained unmatched. This chain links TRBV14 with TRBJ1-2; 7 bases match TRBD1. This clonotype was obtained from a woman in her twenties or thirties in good health and CMV-seronegative. Sequenced sample: PBMCs. CDR3 in DNA: TGTGCCAGCAGGGGGACAGACGTCTATGGCTACACCTTC. It encodes CASRGTDVYGYTF.